This T cell receptor (beta chain) was observed in a study of T cells in Graves' hyperthyroidism and ophthalmopathy. Germline values: CDR1 DFQATT, CDR2 SNEGSKA (reference sequence). V was clipped by 5 bases and J by 5 bases; unmatched bases: 11. The CDR3 spans 16 residues. Amplification of TCR beta CDR3 regions was performed using RNA transcripts as template. The TCR CDR3 was amplified in a first-round RT-PCR using the HTBI primer set. Using its own MiXCR run on the multiplex PCR reads, TCRdb lists one record per CDR3 protein. Among roughly 280,000 distinct CDR3 sequences, over 15% were seen once, and the ten largest hold around 55%.

This chain uses TRBV20-1 with TRBJ2-2; 10 nucleotides match TRBD1. This TCR was sampled from a woman between 55 and 75 years old with Graves' ophthalmopathy. The sample taken for sequencing was blood. The CDR3 DNA reads as TGCAGTGCTCGAAATTTACCGGGACAGGGGACCGGGGAGCTGTTTTTT. This gives the protein CSARNLPGQGTGELFF.